These 2 T cell receptor beta chains share one sample of origin, sequenced in a study of T cells after yellow fever vaccination. From the 5' RACE reads, TCRdb called clonotypes with MiXCR, one entry per CDR3 protein. This table has roughly 250,000 distinct CDR3 sequences, about an eighth appearing once. The sequenced sample was CD4+ T cells sorted from PBMCs, obtained 45 days after the yellow fever booster vaccination. Receptor source: a man aged 25-45 years who received the YFV17D yellow fever vaccine.

V is TRBV14 and J is TRBJ2-1; no clear D gene. This CDR3 is built from 15 residues. V dropped 2 bases and J dropped 1 base, with 9 bases sitting between them. The germline gives CDR1 SGHDN, CDR2 FVKESK. Here the CDR3 reads CASSQFPRSYNEQFF. CDR3 bases: TGTGCCAGCAGCCAATTTCCGAGATCCTACAATGAGCAGTTCTTC.

V gene TRBV2 combines with J gene TRBJ2-2, with D perhaps given as TRBD1 or TRBD2 (6 bases each). Germline CDR1 is SNHLY and CDR2 is FYNNEI. Between the trimmed V and J ends, which lost 3 bases and 1 base, there was a span of 12 bases. This CDR3 spans 16 amino acids. As DNA, the CDR3 is TGTGCCAGCAGTGATTCACAGGGAGGGAACACCGGGGAGCTGTTTTTT. Its protein is CASSDSQGGNTGELFF. The whole variable domain, remainder taken from reference TRBV2 and TRBJ2-2, is EPEVTQTPSHQVTQMGQEVILRCVPISNHLYFYWYRQILGQKVEFLVSFYNNEISEKSEIFDDQFSVERPDGSNFTLKIRSTKLEDSAMYFCASSDSQGGNTGELFFGEGSRLTVL.